These 26 T cell receptor beta chains were all obtained from the same sample, sequenced in a study of blood T cell repertoires in COVID-19. The protocol was immunoSEQ multiplex PCR, while the TCRdb copy is restricted to in-frame clones and leaves out a portion. The table records some 270,000 clones, about 86% of them present only once. Material for sequencing was peripheral blood. The receptors derive from an older person with COVID-19, enrolled during active disease.

The J gene is TRBJ1-1, the V gene TRBV6-2 or TRBV6-3; D ambiguous. Trimming shortened V by 2 bases and J by 6 bases, and 10 bases separated the two germline ends. The length of the CDR3 is 13 residues. Germline V CDR1 and CDR2: MNHEY, SVGEGT. The CDR3 sequence: CASSYLIPPEAFF. CDR3 DNA: TGTGCCAGCAGTTACCTAATCCCCCCTGAAGCTTTCTTT.

This chain connects TRBV6-5 to TRBJ1-1, with 7 bases aligning to TRBD1. Germline loops: CDR1 MNHEY, CDR2 SVGAGI. The CDR3 loop spans 13 amino acids. V trimming: 5 bases; J trimming: 3 bases; junction bases outside the gene matches: 3. The DNA of the CDR3 is TGTGCCAGCAGTCCAGGGGGAGACACTGAAGCTTTCTTT. Encoded protein: CASSPGGDTEAFF.

This clone is a singleton in its sample. This chain connects TRBV2 to TRBJ1-5; 8 nucleotides line up with TRBD1. This CDR3 region has 16 residues. Germline CDR1 is SNHLY and CDR2 is FYNNEI. J was trimmed by 1 base and V by 8 bases; bases with no gene match: 10. CDR3: CASGSPGGRSNQPQHF. As DNA, the CDR3 is TGTGCCAGCGGATCCCCAGGGGGCAGAAGCAATCAGCCCCAGCATTTT.

This chain's CDR3 is CSVKEHEQYF. In nucleotides, the CDR3 is TGCAGCGTCAAGGAGCACGAGCAGTACTTC. This chain connects TRBV29-1 to TRBJ2-7; no definite D call. The CDR3 is made up of 10 amino acids. Looked up from germline, CDR1 is SQVTM and CDR2 is ANQGSEA. The V gene lost 6 bases and the J gene lost 5 bases, with 8 bases spanning the gap.

This chain uses TRBV28 with TRBJ1-1, with D perhaps TRBD1 (6 bases). Germline V gene lookup returns CDR1 MDHEN and CDR2 SYDVKM. The CDR3 runs to 15 residues. V was pared by 6 bases and J by 0 bases, with 14 bases between. In DNA, the CDR3 is TGTGCCAGCAGCGTGGCAGGGGCCATGAACACTGAAGCTTTCTTT. This encodes CASSVAGAMNTEAFF.

This clone was counted once. The rearrangement joins TRBV12-5 to TRBJ2-5; 8 nucleotides match TRBD2. This CDR3 is 19 amino acids long. V was clipped by 0 bases and J by 1 base; unmatched bases: 13. Germline CDR1 is LGHNT and CDR2 is FRNRAP. In nucleotides, the CDR3 is TGTGCTAGTGGTTTGGTACGTAGCGGGGATCAGATGGGCCAAGAGACCCAGTACTTC. It encodes CASGLVRSGDQMGQETQYF. The whole variable domain, filled in from reference TRBV12-5 and TRBJ2-5, reads DARVTQTPRHKVTEMGQEVTMRCQPILGHNTVFWYRQTMMQGLELLAYFRNRAPLDDSGMPKDRFSAEMPDATLATLKIQPSEPRDSAVYFCASGLVRSGDQMGQETQYFGPGTRLLVL.

This clone was detected a few times. V gene TRBV28 combines with J gene TRBJ2-7; weak D call: TRBD1 (6 bases). The V end lost 4 bases, the J end lost 3 bases, and 19 bases lay between the germline ends. Germline V gene lookup returns CDR1 MDHEN and CDR2 SYDVKM. The CDR3 is 16 amino acids. The CDR3: CASSSVSGARGYEQYF. CDR3 in DNA: TGTGCCAGCAGTTCTGTATCAGGGGCCCGAGGCTACGAGCAGTACTTC.

The chain has TRBV5-1 and TRBJ2-3, with a possible D match to TRBD1 (6 bases). V dropped 0 bases and J dropped 2 bases, with 10 bases sitting between them. The CDR3 has 15 residues. Germline lookup yields CDR1 SGHRS and CDR2 YFSETQ. For the CDR3, the DNA is TGCGCCAGCAGCTTGGTGGGGGCAGCCACAGATACGCAGTATTTT. This gives the protein CASSLVGAATDTQYF.

The chain employs TRBV5-1 and TRBJ2-1; D is unclear. V lost 7 bases and J lost 4, with 12 bases in between. The CDR3 sequence is 13 residues long. The germline CDR1 and CDR2 sequences are SGHRS and YFSETQ. In nucleotides, the CDR3 is TGCGCCAGCTCCGACACCAGATACAATGAGCAGTTCTTC. Translating it yields CASSDTRYNEQFF.

This clone was found a few times. This chain links TRBV28 with TRBJ1-1; TRBD1 is a possible D gene (5 bases). V lost 1 base, J lost 0 bases, and 12 bases lay in between. Per germline, CDR1 MDHEN and CDR2 SYDVKM. The CDR3 length is 16 residues. The CDR3 protein is CASSLSRQTMNTEAFF. The CDR3 DNA follows: TGTGCCAGCAGTTTATCCCGACAGACCATGAACACTGAAGCTTTCTTT. Filled out from reference TRBV28 and TRBJ1-1, the complete variable domain reads DVKVTQSSRYLVKRTGEKVFLECVQDMDHENMFWYRQDPGLGLRLIYFSYDVKMKEKGDIPEGYSVSREKKERFSLILESASTNQTSMYLCASSLSRQTMNTEAFFGQGTRLTVV.

The rearrangement joins TRBV6-2 or TRBV6-3 to TRBJ2-2; TRBD2 matches at 10 bases. In germline, CDR1 is MNHEY, CDR2 SVGEGT. This CDR3 has 15 amino acids. J was trimmed by 6 bases and V by 2 bases; bases with no gene match: 3. The CDR3 region is CASSYGLAASGELFF. For the CDR3, the DNA is TGTGCCAGCAGTTACGGACTAGCGGCGTCCGGGGAGCTGTTTTTT.

This chain joins TRBV3-1 (or the pseudogene TRBV3-2) and TRBJ1-2; D remains ambiguous. Germline CDR1 and CDR2: LGHDT and YNNKEL (reference sequence). CDR3 size: 14 residues. Trimming pared 3 bases from V and 4 bases from J, leaving 12 bases between. Here the CDR3 reads CASSQEREPYGYTF. CDR3 nucleotide sequence: TGTGCCAGCAGCCAGGAAAGGGAGCCCTATGGCTACACCTTC.

V usage is TRBV28 and J usage is TRBJ1-2; 9 bases agree with TRBD1. J was trimmed by 5 bases and V by 10 bases; bases with no gene match: 8. The length of the CDR3 is 13 residues. The germline V gene has CDR1 MDHEN and CDR2 SYDVKM. As DNA, the CDR3 is TGTGCCACCCTACAGGGGGCGGGGTATGGCTACACCTTC. Translation gives CATLQGAGYGYTF.

V and J are TRBV3-1 (or the pseudogene TRBV3-2) and TRBJ2-5, with D perhaps TRBD2 (5 bases). The CDR3 contains 14 residues. CDR1 is LGHDT and CDR2 is YNNKEL in the germline V gene (reference sequence). V was shortened by 0 bases and J by 5 bases, with 10 bases between the two germline ends. CDR3 amino acids: CASSQDPGYETQYF. CDR3 in DNA: TGTGCCAGCAGCCAAGATCCGGGGTACGAGACCCAGTACTTC.

The CDR3 coding sequence is TGTGCCAGCAGCGCTCCCTCGACAGGCCCAGGAAACACCATATATTTT. It specifies CASSAPSTGPGNTIYF. The chain has TRBV9 and TRBJ1-3; D perhaps matches TRBD1 (6 bases). The germline gives CDR1 SGDLS, CDR2 YYNGEE. The CDR3 is 16 residues long. V was pared by 3 bases and J by 4 bases, with 17 bases between.

This clone was observed a few times. This sequence joins TRBV3-1 (or the pseudogene TRBV3-2) and TRBJ2-5, with D possibly matching TRBD1 (6 bases). This CDR3 has 17 residues. The germline V gene has CDR1 LGHDT and CDR2 YNNKEL (reference sequence). Trimming took off 5 bases at V and 3 bases at J, with 22 bases between the two ends. In DNA form, the CDR3 reads TGTGCCAGCAGCGACCCACCCTACAGGGTTCCCGAAGAGACCCAGTACTTC. This gives the protein CASSDPPYRVPEETQYF.

This chain links TRBV7-2 with TRBJ2-7, with D hard to call. Germline CDR1 is SGHTA and CDR2 is FQGNSA. V lost 5 bases and J lost 2, with 10 bases in between. The CDR3 spans 13 residues. The CDR3 bases are TGTGCCAGCAGCCCTAGACCCCCCTACGAGCAGTACTTC. It yields the protein CASSPRPPYEQYF.

The gene calls are TRBV19 and TRBJ2-5, with 8 bases matching TRBD1. V was clipped by 2 bases and J by 6 bases; unmatched bases: 11. From germline, CDR1 is LNHDA and CDR2 SQIVND (reference sequence). This CDR3 is 16 amino acids long. The CDR3 loop reads CASSITGTGLEQTQYF. The CDR3 region has the DNA TGTGCCAGTAGTATAACCGGGACAGGCCTGGAGCAGACCCAGTACTTC.

The chain is built from TRBV5-4 and TRBJ1-2; D remains ambiguous. The CDR3 extends over 16 amino acids. Germline loops: CDR1 SGHNT, CDR2 YYREEE (reference sequence). Between the trimmed V and J ends, which lost 4 bases and 4 bases, there was a span of 20 bases. The CDR3 is CASSSPSGLAGYGYTF. The CDR3 DNA reads as TGTGCCAGCAGCAGCCCCTCCGGGTTAGCGGGCTATGGCTACACCTTC.

V and J are TRBV29-1 and TRBJ1-1, with D possibly TRBD1 on 6 matching bases. The CDR3 totals 9 residues. In germline, CDR1 is SQVTM, CDR2 ANQGSEA. The germline V and J ends were trimmed by 4 bases and 11 bases, with 8 bases remaining between them. CDR3 in amino acids: CSVGGLAFF. CDR3 DNA: TGCAGCGTTGGGGGGCTGGCTTTCTTT.

This clone was picked up one time. The V gene is TRBV7-3, the J gene TRBJ2-2; TRBD1 matches at 7 bases. With V trimmed by 1 base and J by 2 bases, 4 bases remained unmatched. Germline values: CDR1 SGHTA, CDR2 FQGTGA. The CDR3 consists of 16 residues. The CDR3, as DNA: TGTGCCAGCAGCTTAATGGCAGGGGGAAACACCGGGGAGCTGTTTTTT. Its protein is CASSLMAGGNTGELFF. The entire variable domain, with the rest obtained from reference TRBV7-3 and TRBJ2-2, is as follows: GAGVSQTPSNKVTEKGKYVELRCDPISGHTALYWYRQSLGQGPEFLIYFQGTGAADDSGLPNDRFFAVRPEGSVSTLKIQRTERGDSAVYLCASSLMAGGNTGELFFGEGSRLTVL.

CDR3 nucleotide sequence: TGCAGTGCTAGTACGAACTACCGGGGTCCCAAGGTCCACGAGCAGTACTTC. It yields the protein CSASTNYRGPKVHEQYF. This chain joins TRBV20-1 and TRBJ2-7; tentatively, D is TRBD2 (5 bases). V was shortened by 3 bases and J by 5 bases, with 26 bases between the two germline ends. CDR3 length equals 17 residues. Germline CDR1 is DFQATT and CDR2 is SNEGSKA (reference sequence).

The CDR3 sequence is CASSLDRHQRSEQFF. In DNA, the CDR3 is TGTGCCAGCAGCTTAGACAGGCATCAACGTTCTGAGCAGTTCTTC. The V and J genes are TRBV5-6 and TRBJ2-1; D is perhaps TRBD1 (6 bases). Germline V gene sequence: CDR1 SGHDT, CDR2 YYEEEE. V was shortened by 2 bases and J by 9 bases, with 18 bases between the two germline ends. This CDR3 contains 15 residues.

V usage is TRBV6-5 and J usage is TRBJ2-7, with 7 bases lining up with TRBD1. CDR3 size: 12 residues. Per the germline V gene, CDR1 is MNHEY and CDR2 is SVGAGI. V was clipped by 2 bases and J by 5 bases; unmatched bases: 0. CDR3 sequence reads: CASSYQGDEQYF. The CDR3 coding sequence is TGTGCCAGCAGTTACCAGGGGGACGAGCAGTACTTC.

The chain couples TRBV28 to TRBJ2-5; 10 positions match TRBD2. The V and J ends lost 6 bases and 5 bases, in that order; junction bases with no gene match: 3. Germline assignment: CDR1 MDHEN and CDR2 SYDVKM. This CDR3 is built from 13 residues. The CDR3 loop reads CASRTSGQETQYF. The CDR3 coding sequence is TGTGCCAGCAGGACTAGCGGGCAGGAGACCCAGTACTTC.

The chain carries TRBV6-6 and TRBJ1-5; 11 bases line up with TRBD1. This CDR3 is built from 19 residues. CDR1 MNHNY and CDR2 SVGAGI come from the germline V gene (reference sequence). Losses at the gene ends were 6 bases for V and 0 bases for J; bases not matched to a gene: 13. CDR3 sequence reads: CASSRSPGQGEYSNQPQHF. The CDR3 DNA reads TGTGCCAGCAGCCGATCTCCGGGACAGGGGGAATATAGCAATCAGCCCCAGCATTTT.